This T cell receptor (beta chain) was captured in a study of somatic mutations in cytotoxic T cells in rheumatoid arthritis. Sequencing was performed with immunoSEQ multiplex PCR; in TCRdb, only in-frame clones are kept and a portion is missing. The sample has 15,000 to 20,000 clones; approximately 78% are singletons. The germline CDR1 and CDR2 sequences are LGHNA and YSLEER. The CDR3 covers 17 residues. Unmatched junction bases numbered 9, after V lost 3 bases and J lost 1 base. As to this clone: Its specificity is not known.

The study, taken as a whole, reports: A finding that went unadjusted for multiple comparisons was the slight underrepresentation of TRBV07 in rheumatoid arthritis patients. There was no knowledge of the antigen targets of the expanded CD8+ clones.

The gene calls are TRBV4-3 and TRBJ2-3, with 8 nucleotides matching TRBD2. The material sequenced was CD8+ T cells sorted from blood. This TCR was recovered from an adult with rheumatoid arthritis. CDR3 DNA: TGCGCCAGCAGCCATTCAACTAGCGGAGGGGGCACAGATACGCAGTATTTT. Amino acids: CASSHSTSGGGTDTQYF.